What follows are 30 T cell receptor beta chains derived from one specimen sequenced in a study of OX40 agonist ivuxolimab in advanced cancers. Produced via immunoSEQ multiplex PCR; TCRdb's table is partial and in-frame only. The profile covers fewer than 120,000 clones, with about nine tenths appearing a single time and about 0.25% taken by the ten largest. The source material was CD4+ or CD8+ T cells sorted from blood, sampled in a trial of the OX40 agonist ivuxolimab. Receptors were obtained from an adult with an advanced solid tumor such as melanoma, head and neck, liver or kidney cancer.

This sequence joins TRBV4-1 and TRBJ1-6, with D tentatively TRBD1 (5 bases). Trimming removed 1 base from V and 10 bases from J, with 20 bases in between. The CDR3 covers 17 residues. Germline lookup yields CDR1 MGHRA and CDR2 YSYEKL. CDR3 bases: TGCGCCAGCAGCCAAGGTATATTAGAAGGGGCTCGCTCACCCCTCCACTTT. Translated, it gives CASSQGILEGARSPLHF.

CDR3 amino acids: CASSLPSGGSGEQFF. The CDR3 nucleotides read TGTGCCAGCAGCTTACCTAGCGGGGGTTCAGGTGAGCAGTTCTTC. V and J are TRBV7-2 and TRBJ2-1, with TRBD2 matching 10 bases. V trimming: 2 bases; J trimming: 9 bases; junction bases outside the gene matches: 7. Looked up from germline, CDR1 is SGHTA and CDR2 is FQGNSA. The CDR3 spans 15 residues.

DNA for the CDR3: TGTGCCAGTAGTCGCCAGGCAGCGATATCGAACACCGGGGAGCTGTTTTTT. This codes for CASSRQAAISNTGELFF. This chain uses TRBV19 with TRBJ2-2; unclear D gene. Germline V CDR1 and CDR2: LNHDA, SQIVND (reference sequence). Trimming removed 5 bases at V and 0 bases at J, with 16 bases between. The CDR3 runs to 17 residues.

The gene calls are TRBV9 and TRBJ1-2; 9 nucleotides match TRBD1. The CDR3 covers 14 residues. Germline V lookup: CDR1 SGDLS, CDR2 YYNGEE. Trimming removed 0 bases from V and 3 bases from J; junction bases left unmatched: 0. The CDR3 reads CASSVGTGDYGYTF. In nucleotides, the CDR3 is TGTGCCAGCAGCGTAGGGACAGGGGACTATGGCTACACCTTC.

This sequence joins TRBV5-1 and TRBJ1-2; D is possibly TRBD1 (6 bases). CDR1 is SGHRS, CDR2 YFSETQ, per germline. Deletions cut 2 bases from V and 3 bases from J, with 14 bases between. The CDR3 extends over 15 amino acids. CDR3 residues: CASSFGQTWDYGYTF. For the CDR3, the DNA is TGCGCCAGCAGCTTTGGACAGACCTGGGACTATGGCTACACCTTC.

The CDR3 DNA reads as TGTGCCAGTAGTATGGGACTAGCGGGGAGGTTAAGGATAAATACGCAGTATTTT. Protein product: CASSMGLAGRLRINTQYF. This chain connects TRBV19 to TRBJ2-3, with 13 nucleotides matching TRBD2. The CDR3 spans 18 residues. The V segment lost 3 bases and the J segment 7 bases; nucleotides outside the gene matches: 13. Germline V gene data show CDR1 as LNHDA and CDR2 as SQIVND (reference sequence).

V is TRBV4-3 and J is TRBJ1-1; 7 bases match TRBD1. The CDR3 runs to 15 residues. Trimming cost V 3 bases and J 4 bases; bases outside gene matches: 8. Germline values: CDR1 LGHNA, CDR2 YSLEER. CDR3 nucleotide sequence: TGCGCCAGCAGCCAGGAGCAGGGGGAGGCCACTGAAGCTTTCTTT. Its protein product is CASSQEQGEATEAFF.

This clone was picked up one time. This chain joins TRBV19 and TRBJ1-5; 8 nucleotides align to TRBD1. The CDR3 loop spans 13 amino acids. The germline gives CDR1 LNHDA, CDR2 SQIVND (reference sequence). With V trimmed by 6 bases and J by 5 bases, 3 bases remained unmatched. The CDR3 nucleotides are TGTGCCAGTAGACACAGGGGGGATCAGCCCCAGCATTTT. Translating gives CASRHRGDQPQHF.

V is TRBV20-1 and J is TRBJ1-2; D unclear. Trimming removed 6 bases at V and 5 bases at J, with 10 bases between. This CDR3 region has 11 residues. The V gene's germline CDR1 is DFQATT and CDR2 SNEGSKA (reference sequence). The CDR3 DNA sequence: TGCAGTGCCTACGATTGGTATGGCTACACCTTC. Translated, it gives CSAYDWYGYTF.

This rearrangement joins TRBV15 to TRBJ2-1; 7 bases match TRBD1. Germline CDR1 reads LNHNV; CDR2 reads YYDKDF (reference sequence). The J segment lost 9 bases and the V segment lost 1 base, leaving 15 bases of the junction unmatched. The CDR3 covers 17 residues. The CDR3 spells CATSRGYEGAQSGEQFF. CDR3 sequence (DNA): TGTGCCACCAGCAGAGGTTACGAGGGGGCCCAGAGCGGTGAGCAGTTCTTC. The entire variable domain, with the rest obtained from reference TRBV15 and TRBJ2-1, is as follows: DAMVIQNPRYQVTQFGKPVTLSCSQTLNHNVMYWYQQKSSQAPKLLFHYYDKDFNNEADTPDNFQSRRPNTSFCFLDIRSPGLGDTAMYLCATSRGYEGAQSGEQFFGPGTRLTVL.

The chain recombines TRBV28 with TRBJ2-5; D is unresolved. The V gene's germline CDR1 is MDHEN and CDR2 SYDVKM. CDR3 size: 13 residues. V gave up 3 bases and J gave up 1 base, with 6 bases separating them. CDR3 bases: TGTGCCAGCAGTTTCGGCAGCCAAGAGACCCAGTACTTC. Translating it yields CASSFGSQETQYF.

This clone was seen once. V and J are TRBV9 and TRBJ2-5; the D gene is possibly TRBD1 (6 bases). In germline, CDR1 is SGDLS, CDR2 YYNGEE. CDR3 length equals 16 residues. Trimming cost V 0 bases and J 0 bases, with 12 bases left between them. CDR3 in DNA: TGTGCCAGCAGCGTAGATGGGGGCCGGTACCAAGAGACCCAGTACTTC. Translation gives CASSVDGGRYQETQYF.

V is TRBV7-6 and J is TRBJ2-7, with TRBD1 as a possible D gene (5 bases). Germline CDR1 SGHVS, CDR2 FNYEAQ. This CDR3 is built from 14 residues. Trimming cost V 5 bases and J 4 bases, with 15 bases left between them. This CDR3 reads CASSQTGMSYEQYF. DNA of the CDR3: TGTGCCAGCAGCCAAACAGGAATGTCTTACGAGCAGTACTTC.

The J gene is TRBJ1-6, the V gene TRBV5-1, with 8 bases that match TRBD1. The CDR3 has 15 residues. With 2 bases clipped from V and 8 bases from J, the junction kept 6 bases outside the gene matches. Germline CDR1 and CDR2: SGHRS and YFSETQ. As DNA, the CDR3 is TGCGCCAGCAGCTTCGACCCGGGACAGGATTCACCCCTCCACTTT. Translating it yields CASSFDPGQDSPLHF.

The chain has TRBV28 and TRBJ2-1, with 12 positions matching TRBD1. This CDR3 spans 14 amino acids. Losses at the gene ends were 5 bases for V and 7 bases for J; bases not matched to a gene: 3. Germline V CDR1 and CDR2: MDHEN, SYDVKM. The CDR3 reads CASSVGQGANEQFF. The CDR3 DNA follows: TGTGCCAGCAGTGTGGGACAGGGGGCGAATGAGCAGTTCTTC.

V is TRBV4-3 and J is TRBJ1-2, with a tentative D call TRBD1 (6 bases). Germline V gene data show CDR1 as LGHNA and CDR2 as YSLEER. This CDR3 has 13 residues. Deletions cut 4 bases from V and 8 bases from J, with 14 bases between. The CDR3 nucleotides are TGCGCCAGCAGCCGAACAGGGCGTTTAGGCTACACCTTC. Protein: CASSRTGRLGYTF.

The chain uses TRBV4-2 and TRBJ1-5; weak D call: TRBD1 (5 bases). The CDR3 is made up of 16 amino acids. V gave up 1 base and J gave up 7 bases, with 17 bases separating them. Germline CDR1 reads LGHNA; CDR2 reads YNFKEQ. The CDR3 region has the DNA TGTGCCAGCAGCCAAGTGCCGGGACTTACGGAACAGCCCCAGCATTTT. It encodes CASSQVPGLTEQPQHF.

V gene TRBV4-3 combines with J gene TRBJ1-2, with unresolved D. The germline V gene has CDR1 LGHNA and CDR2 YSLEER. This CDR3 spans 14 amino acids. V gave up 1 base and J gave up 0 bases, with 6 bases separating them. CDR3 residues: CASSQGAANYGYTF. CDR3 sequence (DNA): TGCGCCAGCAGCCAAGGGGCAGCTAACTATGGCTACACCTTC.

This rearrangement joins TRBV5-1 to TRBJ2-5; unclear D gene. Germline V gene sequence: CDR1 SGHRS, CDR2 YFSETQ. Trimming shortened V by 0 bases and J by 4 bases, and 7 bases separated the two germline ends. The CDR3 consists of 13 residues. The CDR3 DNA sequence: TGCGCCAGCAGCTTGGCTCGTCGAGAGACCCAGTACTTC. The encoded protein is CASSLARRETQYF.

This sequence joins TRBV27 and TRBJ2-3; tentatively, D is TRBD1 (6 bases). The germline V gene has CDR1 MNHEY and CDR2 SMNVEV (reference sequence). The germline V and J ends were trimmed by 6 bases and 3 bases, with 13 bases remaining between them. The CDR3 totals 14 residues. This chain's CDR3 is CASSSGVRTDTQYF. The CDR3 region has the DNA TGTGCCAGCAGCTCAGGGGTTCGGACAGATACGCAGTATTTT.

This sequence joins TRBV5-8 and TRBJ1-1; 8 positions agree with TRBD1. CDR1 is SGHTS and CDR2 is YDEGEE in the germline V gene. Trimming cost V 5 bases and J 7 bases; bases outside gene matches: 7. The CDR3 has 13 residues. This CDR3 reads CASRFRGLNEAFF. The CDR3, as DNA: TGTGCCAGCAGGTTCAGGGGGCTTAATGAAGCTTTCTTT.

The chain employs TRBV2 and TRBJ2-1; 8 bases are a match to TRBD2. Germline V gene lookup returns CDR1 SNHLY and CDR2 FYNNEI. J was trimmed by 7 bases and V by 6 bases; bases with no gene match: 2. CDR3 size: 12 residues. The CDR3 loop reads CASRVAGNEQFF. The CDR3 DNA follows: TGTGCCAGCAGGGTAGCGGGAAATGAGCAGTTCTTC.

This chain connects TRBV7-9 to TRBJ2-5; 11 bases are a match to TRBD2. The CDR3 extends over 15 amino acids. J gave up 5 bases and V 5 bases, and 7 bases lay outside the gene matches. Germline V gene data show CDR1 as SEHNR and CDR2 as FQNEAQ (reference sequence). The DNA of the CDR3 is TGTGCCAGCAGCCTTAGCGGGGGGGCCATCGAGACCCAGTACTTC. This codes for CASSLSGGAIETQYF.

CDR3 loop: CASSPKLRNTEAFF. The CDR3 bases are TGTGCCAGCAGTCCCAAACTGAGGAACACTGAAGCTTTCTTT. The chain joins TRBV28 to TRBJ1-1, with D hard to call. Looked up from germline, CDR1 is MDHEN and CDR2 is SYDVKM. V was pared by 5 bases and J by 1 base, with 11 bases between. The CDR3 has 14 residues.

The gene calls are TRBV5-1 and TRBJ1-1, with D possibly TRBD1 on 6 matching bases. V lost 5 bases and J 1 base, leaving 15 bases between the germline ends. Germline V gene lookup returns CDR1 SGHRS and CDR2 YFSETQ. The CDR3 runs 15 residues. The CDR3 nucleotides are TGCGCCAGCAGACTCGACAGGATCGGGAACACTGAAGCTTTCTTT. This codes for CASRLDRIGNTEAFF.

The J gene is TRBJ2-5, the V gene TRBV19, with 9 bases identical to TRBD2. The CDR3 covers 16 residues. V trimming: 5 bases; J trimming: 4 bases; junction bases outside the gene matches: 11. The germline gives CDR1 LNHDA, CDR2 SQIVND (reference sequence). The CDR3 coding sequence is TGTGCCAGTAGTCCGGGACTAGCTGGGTCGGGAGAGACCCAGTACTTC. Translation gives CASSPGLAGSGETQYF.

The gene calls are TRBV7-8 and TRBJ1-2; possible D gene TRBD1, 5 bases. V lost 1 base, J lost 6 bases, and 15 bases lay in between. Germline loops: CDR1 SGHVS, CDR2 FQNEAQ. The CDR3 runs 15 residues. The CDR3 here is CASSLERRVADGYTF. In DNA, the CDR3 is TGTGCCAGCAGCTTAGAGCGCAGGGTGGCCGATGGCTACACCTTC.

V and J are TRBV7-3 and TRBJ2-3; no clear D. The CDR3 has 13 residues. In germline, CDR1 is SGHTA, CDR2 FQGTGA. Trimming removed 6 bases at V and 4 bases at J, with 11 bases between. The DNA of the CDR3 is TGTGCCAGCAGTTCAATAAGCGCAGATACGCAGTATTTT. Translating gives CASSSISADTQYF.

The chain couples TRBV29-1 to TRBJ2-3; no clear D. The CDR3 has 12 amino acids. V lost 7 bases and J lost 4, with 12 bases in between. Germline assignment: CDR1 SQVTM and CDR2 ANQGSEA. The CDR3 loop is CSAALVADTQYF. CDR3 DNA sequence: TGCAGCGCCGCCCTCGTCGCAGATACGCAGTATTTT.

The chain couples TRBV20-1 to TRBJ2-7; D not certain. Germline lookup yields CDR1 DFQATT and CDR2 SNEGSKA (reference sequence). The CDR3 sequence is 11 residues long. Trimming shortened V by 3 bases and J by 2 bases, and 5 bases separated the two germline ends. CDR3: CSASTAYEQYF. The CDR3 nucleotides are TGCAGTGCTAGCACAGCCTACGAGCAGTACTTC.